Following are 23 T cell receptor beta chains from one sample sequenced in a study of multiple sclerosis patients with progressive multifocal leukoencephalopathy. Clones were read by immunoSEQ multiplex PCR, and TCRdb kept only the in-frame ones, dropping some. The data hold approximately 27,000 clones, with around 85% observed a single time. Time point reported: time of PML onset. Specimen: PBMCs, collected from a patient treated with natalizumab. Receptors originate from a woman aged 25 to 39 with progressive multifocal leukoencephalopathy.

The rearrangement uses TRBV7-3 and TRBJ2-2, with 7 bases lining up with TRBD2. CDR1 SGHTA and CDR2 FQGTGA come from the germline V gene. The CDR3 is 15 amino acids. Unmatched junction bases numbered 7, after V lost 4 bases and J lost 5 bases. CDR3 coding DNA: TGTGCCAGCAGCTCCGACGGGGGGTGGACCGGGGAGCTGTTTTTT. Translating gives CASSSDGGWTGELFF.

The rearrangement uses TRBV7-2 and TRBJ2-3, with TRBD2 as a possible D gene (6 bases). Per the germline V gene, CDR1 is SGHTA and CDR2 is FQGNSA. Trimming stripped 3 bases from V and 0 bases from J, with 10 bases between. The CDR3 spans 15 residues. CDR3 bases: TGTGCCAGCAGCTTGACGCTAGCGAGCACAGATACGCAGTATTTT. Translated: CASSLTLASTDTQYF.

CDR3 residues: CASSVESTPTDTQYF. The CDR3 DNA reads as TGTGCCAGCAGCGTAGAGTCGACTCCTACAGATACGCAGTATTTT. The V and J genes are TRBV9 and TRBJ2-3; no clear D. The V end was cut by 0 bases, the J end by 3 bases, with 11 bases between. In germline, CDR1 is SGDLS, CDR2 YYNGEE. The CDR3 spans 15 residues. The full variable domain, rest sourced from reference TRBV9 and TRBJ2-3, is DSGVTQTPKHLITATGQRVTLRCSPRSGDLSVYWYQQSLDQGLQFLIQYYNGEERAKGNILERFSAQQFPDLHSELNLSSLELGDSALYFCASSVESTPTDTQYFGPGTRLTVL.

The rearrangement joins TRBV7-3 to TRBJ2-2; tentatively, D is TRBD1 (5 bases). Germline assignment: CDR1 SGHTA and CDR2 FQGTGA. V lost 8 bases to trimming and J lost 7 bases, with 14 bases between them. The CDR3 consists of 13 residues. CDR3 loop: CASAREFGGELFF. CDR3 DNA sequence: TGTGCCAGCGCCAGGGAATTCGGCGGGGAGCTGTTTTTT.

Of note for this clone: With only one base between it and a far larger clone, this is likely a read error. Other DNA sequences in the sample encode the same CDR3. The rearrangement joins TRBV4-1 to TRBJ1-5; D uncertain. CDR3 size: 13 residues. Trimming stripped 4 bases from V and 6 bases from J, with 10 bases between. The germline CDR1 and CDR2 sequences are MGHRA and YSYEKL. Written as DNA, the CDR3 is TGCGCCAGCAGCCTCCCCGGTCTTCAGCCCCAGCATTTT. This translates into CASSLPGLQPQHF.

This chain joins TRBV19 and TRBJ2-2, with no clear D. Germline V gene lookup returns CDR1 LNHDA and CDR2 SQIVND (reference sequence). V lost 3 bases and J 1 base, leaving 12 bases between the germline ends. The CDR3 covers 16 residues. The CDR3 here is CASSMASRLNTGELFF. CDR3 coding DNA: TGTGCCAGTAGTATGGCATCCAGACTGAACACCGGGGAGCTGTTTTTT.

The V call is TRBV30, the J call TRBJ1-5; D is perhaps TRBD1 (5 bases). Germline V gene lookup returns CDR1 GTSNPN and CDR2 SVGIG (reference sequence). Trimming cost V 0 bases and J 3 bases, with 6 bases left between them. This CDR3 is built from 13 residues. Here the CDR3 reads CAWSVGDNQPQHF. Here the CDR3 DNA reads TGTGCCTGGAGTGTGGGGGACAATCAGCCCCAGCATTTT.

This clone was detected a few times. The chain couples TRBV5-1 to TRBJ2-3; 7 positions match TRBD2. This CDR3 is built from 17 residues. Per the germline V gene, CDR1 is SGHRS and CDR2 is YFSETQ. V lost 4 bases to trimming and J lost 4 bases; unmatched junction nucleotides: 15. CDR3 region: CASSGGGQTLSPDTQYF. CDR3 nucleotide sequence: TGCGCCAGCAGCGGGGGAGGGCAGACCCTTTCACCAGATACGCAGTATTTT.

The V call is TRBV29-1, the J call TRBJ2-5; either TRBD1 or TRBD2 may fit D (6 bases each). The CDR3 loop spans 13 amino acids. With 1 base removed from V and 4 bases from J, the gap between germline ends came to 10 bases. CDR1 is SQVTM, CDR2 ANQGSEA, per germline. The CDR3 protein is CSVEARGRETQYF. Written as DNA, the CDR3 is TGCAGCGTTGAAGCCCGGGGGCGAGAGACCCAGTACTTC. Filled out from reference TRBV29-1 and TRBJ2-5, the complete variable domain reads SAVISQKPSRDICQRGTSLTIQCQVDSQVTMMFWYRQQPGQSLTLIATANQGSEATYESGFVIDKFPISRPNLTFSTLTVSNMSPEDSSIYLCSVEARGRETQYFGPGTRLLVL.

The rearrangement uses TRBV5-1 and TRBJ2-7; 8 bases map to TRBD2. The CDR3 runs 14 residues. J lost 4 bases, V lost 0 bases, and 3 bases had no gene match. Germline loops: CDR1 SGHRS, CDR2 YFSETQ. CDR3 bases: TGCGCCAGCAGCTTGGGGACTAGCTTGTACGAGCAGTACTTC. It yields the protein CASSLGTSLYEQYF.

The chain uses TRBV6-1 and TRBJ1-2; D is ambiguous. The germline V gene has CDR1 MNHNS and CDR2 SASEGT. The V and J ends lost 2 bases and 2 bases respectively, with 3 bases between them. The CDR3 sequence is 12 residues long. The CDR3 spells CASSEPNYGYTF. CDR3 nucleotides: TGTGCCAGCAGTGAACCCAACTATGGCTACACCTTC.

The V gene is TRBV6-1, the J gene TRBJ1-2; no clear D gene. Germline V gene lookup returns CDR1 MNHNS and CDR2 SASEGT. The CDR3 contains 13 residues. Trimming cost V 8 bases and J 8 bases, with 18 bases left between them. Written as DNA, the CDR3 is TGTGCCAGCTGGACGATTTCCTCTGGCGGCTACACCTTC. This gives the protein CASWTISSGGYTF.

The chain carries TRBV5-6 and TRBJ1-1, with 7 bases fitting TRBD1. V gave up 0 bases and J gave up 1 base; unmatched junction bases: 3. The CDR3 loop spans 15 amino acids. CDR1 is SGHDT, CDR2 YYEEEE, per germline. As DNA, the CDR3 is TGTGCCAGCAGCTTGGGTAGGGACAGGAACACTGAAGCTTTCTTT. Translating gives CASSLGRDRNTEAFF.

Remarks on this clone: The germline gene is not matched at one end of the junction; a read error may be the cause. The chain uses TRBV5-6 and TRBJ2-5; possible D gene TRBD2, 5 bases. The CDR3 has 15 residues. Germline CDR1 is SGHDT and CDR2 is YYEEEE. CDR3 sequence (DNA): TGTGTCAGCAGCTTGATTACCGGGGTTGGAGAGACCCAGTACTTC. This codes for CVSSLITGVGETQYF.

This chain links TRBV30 with TRBJ2-5, with 7 bases fitting TRBD1. CDR3 length: 14 amino acids. V shed 5 bases, J shed 2 bases, and the junction held 8 bases outside the gene matches. Per germline, CDR1 GTSNPN and CDR2 SVGIG (reference sequence). CDR3 sequence reads: CAWGYGTVQETQYF. CDR3 DNA sequence: TGTGCCTGGGGGTACGGGACAGTTCAAGAGACCCAGTACTTC.

This chain links TRBV7-2 with TRBJ2-1; 13 positions match TRBD2. This CDR3 contains 17 residues. The germline V gene has CDR1 SGHTA and CDR2 FQGNSA. V lost 2 bases and J lost 10; bases outside the gene matches: 11. The DNA of the CDR3 is TGTGCCAGCAGCTTAACACCCGGACTAGCGGGAGTACGGGAGCAGTTCTTC. This sequence encodes CASSLTPGLAGVREQFF.

The chain employs TRBV27 and TRBJ1-2; weak D call: TRBD1 (6 bases). The germline V gene encodes CDR1 MNHEY and CDR2 SMNVEV (reference sequence). The V end lost 6 bases, the J end lost 5 bases, and 22 bases lay between the germline ends. This CDR3 contains 16 residues. As DNA, the CDR3 is TGTGCCAGCAGACTTACCCCGGGAGAAGGGGGATATGGCTACACCTTC. This encodes CASRLTPGEGGYGYTF.

The J gene is TRBJ1-1, the V gene TRBV15; D remains ambiguous. Trimming took off 0 bases at V and 0 bases at J, with 17 bases between the two ends. CDR3 length equals 18 residues. The germline gives CDR1 LNHNV, CDR2 YYDKDF (reference sequence). Here the CDR3 reads CATSRDRAYQPMNTEAFF. CDR3 bases: TGTGCCACCAGCAGAGATAGGGCATACCAACCCATGAACACTGAAGCTTTCTTT.

J is TRBJ1-3 and V is TRBV6-5, with D possibly matching TRBD1 (6 bases). V was clipped by 5 bases and J by 4 bases, with 15 bases between them. This CDR3 has 15 residues. CDR1 MNHEY and CDR2 SVGAGI come from the germline V gene. CDR3 in amino acids: CASSIAPGAGNTIYF. The CDR3 DNA is TGTGCCAGCAGTATTGCCCCGGGGGCAGGAAACACCATATATTTT.

This clone was recorded only once. The chain joins TRBV5-6 to TRBJ1-1; maybe TRBD1 (5 bases). V shed 1 base and J shed 4 bases, with 14 bases lying between them. Germline V gene lookup returns CDR1 SGHDT and CDR2 YYEEEE. The CDR3 covers 15 residues. DNA for the CDR3: TGTGCCAGCAGCTTGCCGGGGCAATGGGTCACTGAAGCTTTCTTT. It encodes CASSLPGQWVTEAFF. The entire variable domain, with the rest obtained from reference TRBV5-6 and TRBJ1-1, is as follows: DAGVTQSPTHLIKTRGQQVTLRCSPKSGHDTVSWYQQALGQGPQFIFQYYEEEERQRGNFPDRFSGHQFPNYSSELNVNALLLGDSALYLCASSLPGQWVTEAFFGQGTRLTVV.

The chain combines TRBV9 with TRBJ1-6; 8 bases fit TRBD1. Germline V gene data show CDR1 as SGDLS and CDR2 as YYNGEE. V shed 2 bases and J 7 bases; nucleotides not matched to a gene: 2. The CDR3 consists of 14 residues. Here the CDR3 DNA reads TGTGCCAGCAGCGTGGGACAGGTGAATTCACCCCTCCACTTT. Translated, it gives CASSVGQVNSPLHF.

CDR3 region: CASSSVGGYGYTF. CDR3 in DNA: TGTGCCAGCTCATCTGTCGGCGGCTATGGCTACACCTTC. The chain employs TRBV14 and TRBJ1-2; no definite D call. Germline CDR1 is SGHDN and CDR2 is FVKESK. V lost 8 bases, J lost 4 bases, and 14 bases lay in between. The length of the CDR3 is 13 residues.

This clone was seen only once. This chain connects TRBV18 to TRBJ2-6; no definite D call. This CDR3 is 16 amino acids long. Germline V gene lookup returns CDR1 KGHSH and CDR2 LQKENI. Trimming took 1 base from V and 0 from J, leaving 7 bases between them. The CDR3 is CASSPLMGSGANVLTF. The CDR3 DNA reads TGTGCCAGCTCACCACTCATGGGCTCTGGGGCCAACGTCCTGACTTTC.